This is a list of T cell receptor beta chains from one sample in a study of CD8+CD57+ T cells in acquired aplastic anemia. TCRdb independently ran MiXCR on the reads; one entry per CDR3 protein. Seen here are 75,000 to 100,000 distinct CDR3 sequences, around 62% observed once, and the top ten hold 65%. Material: sorted CD4+, CD8+, or CD8+CD57+ T cells (not recorded which) from PBMCs. The receptor set was obtained from a human donor with aplastic anemia. The CDR3 runs from the conserved cysteine through the conserved F or W. The D gene is left open where the match is weak. Clone size is given for some rows only: seen once, a few or many times, or a class if the clone is expanded.

abundance	v_gene	d_gene	j_gene	CDR3aa	CDR3nt
few	TRBV7-8	NA	TRBJ1-1	CASARTSEAFF	TGTGCCAGCGCAAGAACAAGCGAAGCTTTCTTT
few	TRBV20-1	TRBD1	TRBJ2-5	CSANLEDRPLRETQYF	TGCAGTGCTAACCTCGAGGACAGGCCGCTTAGAGAGACCCAGTACTTC
NA	TRBV14	TRBD2	TRBJ2-7	CASTPSGWYEQYF	TGTGCCAGCACGCCTAGCGGGTGGTACGAGCAGTACTTC
NA	TRBV25-1	NA	TRBJ1-6	CASSESDSPEVNSPLHF	TGTGCCAGCAGTGAATCCGACAGCCCGGAGGTCAATTCACCCCTCCACTTT
NA	TRBV6-1	NA	TRBJ1-2	CASTGTSYGYTF	TGTGCCAGCACTGGAACATCATATGGCTACACCTTC
NA	TRBV7-3	TRBD1	TRBJ2-7	CANETGGGEQYF	TGTGCCAACGAAACAGGGGGCGGCGAGCAGTACTTC
NA	TRBV19	TRBD1	TRBJ2-7	CASSARDRGIYEQYF	TGTGCCAGTAGTGCGCGGGACAGGGGTATCTACGAGCAGTACTTC
NA	TRBV19	TRBD1	TRBJ1-5	CASSMGTAFHQPQHF	TGTGCCAGTAGTATGGGGACAGCGTTCCATCAGCCCCAGCATTTT
NA	TRBV11-2	TRBD2	TRBJ2-3	CASSFRLAGEQHTDTQYF	TGTGCCAGCAGCTTCCGACTAGCGGGGGAGCAACACACAGATACGCAGTATTTT
NA	TRBV12-5	NA	TRBJ2-7	CASGWDTYSYEQYF	TGTGCTAGTGGTTGGGACACCTACTCCTACGAGCAGTACTTC
NA	TRBV10-3	TRBD2	TRBJ2-3	CAIGSGGAEDTQYF	TGTGCCATCGGTAGCGGGGGGGCAGAAGATACGCAGTATTTT
few	TRBV25-1	NA	TRBJ1-2	CASTAGYRYGYTF	TGTGCCAGCACCGCCGGCTACCGCTATGGCTACACCTTC
NA	TRBV9	NA	TRBJ2-7	CASSPGGRRGIHEQYF	TGTGCCAGCAGCCCAGGAGGACGTCGGGGCATCCACGAGCAGTACTTC
NA	TRBV11-2	NA	TRBJ2-3	CASSDQSRDTDTQYF	TGTGCCAGCAGCGATCAGTCTAGAGACACAGATACGCAGTATTTT
NA	TRBV10-1	NA	TRBJ2-3	CASSESERFTDTQYF	TGCGCCAGCAGTGAGTCGGAAAGATTCACAGATACGCAGTATTTT
NA	TRBV24-1	NA	TRBJ2-3	CATSDAETSTDTQYF	TGTGCCACCAGTGATGCGGAGACTAGCACAGATACGCAGTATTTT
NA	TRBV3-1	NA	TRBJ2-7	CASSQTDTRTVLSRYEQYF	TGTGCCAGCAGCCAGACCGACACCCGGACGGTCCTGAGTCGGTACGAGCAGTACTTC
many	TRBV11-1	TRBD1	TRBJ2-7	CASSLSGTESSYEQYF	TGTGCCAGCAGCTTATCCGGGACAGAGAGCTCCTACGAGCAGTACTTC
NA	TRBV10-3	TRBD2	TRBJ2-3	CAISRLAGGRTDTQYF	TGTGCCATCAGTAGACTAGCGGGGGGACGCACAGATACGCAGTATTTT
NA	TRBV2	NA	TRBJ1-6	CASEGPDGNSPLHF	TGTGCCAGCGAGGGCCCCGACGGAAATTCACCCCTCCACTTT
NA	TRBV20-1	TRBD1	TRBJ1-1	CSAPSGTGGPEAFF	TGCAGTGCTCCTTCCGGGACAGGGGGCCCTGAAGCTTTCTTT
NA	TRBV7-2	NA	TRBJ1-1	CASKSAEGTEAFF	TGTGCCAGCAAGTCTGCGGAGGGCACTGAAGCTTTCTTT
NA	TRBV7-9	NA	TRBJ2-7	CASSSRDYEQYF	TGTGCCAGCAGCTCCCGGGATTACGAGCAGTACTTC
NA	TRBV7-6	TRBD2	TRBJ2-5	CASSLPTSGAVATQYF	TGTGCCAGCAGCCTCCCGACTAGCGGGGCGGTGGCGACCCAGTACTTC
NA	TRBV24-1	TRBD2	TRBJ2-7	CATSDLRGERHEQYF	TGTGCCACCAGTGATTTGCGGGGGGAGCGCCACGAGCAGTACTTC
NA	TRBV20-1	NA	TRBJ1-2	CSARANNYGYTF	TGCAGTGCTAGAGCGAATAACTATGGCTACACCTTC